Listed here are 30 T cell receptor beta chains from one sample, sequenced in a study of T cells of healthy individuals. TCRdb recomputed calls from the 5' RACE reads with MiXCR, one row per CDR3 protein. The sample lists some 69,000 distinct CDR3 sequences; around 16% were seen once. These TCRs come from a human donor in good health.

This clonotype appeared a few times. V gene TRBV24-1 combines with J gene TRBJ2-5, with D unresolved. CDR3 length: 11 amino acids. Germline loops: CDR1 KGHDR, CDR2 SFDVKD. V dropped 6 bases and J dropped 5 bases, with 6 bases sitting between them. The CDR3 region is CATSYRETQYF. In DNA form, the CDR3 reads TGTGCCACCAGTTATCGGGAGACCCAGTACTTC.

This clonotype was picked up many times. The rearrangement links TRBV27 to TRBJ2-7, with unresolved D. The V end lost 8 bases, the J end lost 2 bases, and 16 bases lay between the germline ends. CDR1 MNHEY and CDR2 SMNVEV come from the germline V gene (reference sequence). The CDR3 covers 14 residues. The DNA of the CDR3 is TGTGCCAGCGGCCCTCCGGCAACCACCTACGAGCAGTACTTC. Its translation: CASGPPATTYEQYF.

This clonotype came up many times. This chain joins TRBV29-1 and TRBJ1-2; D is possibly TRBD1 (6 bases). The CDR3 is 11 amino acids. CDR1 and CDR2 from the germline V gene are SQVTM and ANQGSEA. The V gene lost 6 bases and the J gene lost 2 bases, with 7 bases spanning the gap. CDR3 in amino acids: CSVQGNYGYTF. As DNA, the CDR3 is TGCAGCGTCCAGGGGAACTATGGCTACACCTTC.

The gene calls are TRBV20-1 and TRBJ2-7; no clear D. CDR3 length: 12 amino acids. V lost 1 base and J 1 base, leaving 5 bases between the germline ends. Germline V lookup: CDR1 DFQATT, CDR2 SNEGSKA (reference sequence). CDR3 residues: CSARVASYEQYF. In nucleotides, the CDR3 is TGCAGTGCTAGAGTGGCTTCCTACGAGCAGTACTTC.

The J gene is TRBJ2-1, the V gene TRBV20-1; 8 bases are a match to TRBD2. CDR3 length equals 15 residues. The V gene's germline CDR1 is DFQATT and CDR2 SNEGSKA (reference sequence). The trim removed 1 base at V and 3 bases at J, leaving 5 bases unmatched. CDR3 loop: CSARVAGGGYNEQFF. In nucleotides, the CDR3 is TGCAGTGCTAGAGTGGCGGGAGGAGGCTACAATGAGCAGTTCTTC.

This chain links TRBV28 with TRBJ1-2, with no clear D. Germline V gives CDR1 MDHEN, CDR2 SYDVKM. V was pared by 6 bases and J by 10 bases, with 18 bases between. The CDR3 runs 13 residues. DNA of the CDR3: TGTGCCAGCAGAGAGACCGGGATCCCTGACTACACCTTC. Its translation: CASRETGIPDYTF.

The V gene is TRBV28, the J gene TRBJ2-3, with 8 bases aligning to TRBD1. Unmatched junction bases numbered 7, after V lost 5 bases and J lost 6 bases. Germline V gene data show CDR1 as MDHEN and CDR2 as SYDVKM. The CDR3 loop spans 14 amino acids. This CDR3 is CASSPQGAHDTQYF. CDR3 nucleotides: TGTGCCAGCAGTCCGCAGGGGGCGCATGATACGCAGTATTTT.

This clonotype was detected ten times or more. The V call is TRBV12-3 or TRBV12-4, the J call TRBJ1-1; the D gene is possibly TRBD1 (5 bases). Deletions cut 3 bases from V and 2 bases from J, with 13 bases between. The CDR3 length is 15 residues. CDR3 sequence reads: CASSFGTLVNTEAFF. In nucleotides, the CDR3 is TGTGCCAGCAGTTTCGGGACCCTAGTCAACACTGAAGCTTTCTTT.

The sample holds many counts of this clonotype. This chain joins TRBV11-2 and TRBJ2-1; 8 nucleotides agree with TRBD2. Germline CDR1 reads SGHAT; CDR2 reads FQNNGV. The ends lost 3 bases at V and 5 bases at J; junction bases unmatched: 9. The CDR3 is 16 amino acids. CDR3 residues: CASSFPTGGGNNEQFF. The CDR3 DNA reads TGTGCCAGCAGCTTCCCGACGGGGGGGGGGAACAATGAGCAGTTCTTC.

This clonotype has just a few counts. The CDR3 bases are TGTGCCAGCAGCTTCGGGGCATACAATGGCTACACCTTC. Its translation is CASSFGAYNGYTF. The chain carries TRBV7-9 and TRBJ1-2, with D maybe TRBD1 (5 bases). This CDR3 has 13 residues. Trimming removed 3 bases at V and 6 bases at J, with 11 bases between. Germline-derived CDR1 and CDR2 are SEHNR and FQNEAQ (reference sequence).

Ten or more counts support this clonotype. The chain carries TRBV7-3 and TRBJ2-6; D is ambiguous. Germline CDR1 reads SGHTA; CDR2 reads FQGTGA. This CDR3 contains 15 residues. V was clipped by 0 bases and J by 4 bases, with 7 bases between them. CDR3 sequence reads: CASSLTTAGANVLTF. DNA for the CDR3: TGTGCCAGCAGCTTAACGACGGCGGGGGCCAACGTCCTGACTTTC.

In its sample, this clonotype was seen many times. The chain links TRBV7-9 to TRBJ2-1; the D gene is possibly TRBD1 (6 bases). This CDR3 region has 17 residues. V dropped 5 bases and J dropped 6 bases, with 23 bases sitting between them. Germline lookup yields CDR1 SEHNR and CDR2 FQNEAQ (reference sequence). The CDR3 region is CASSHPGGLQGINEQFF. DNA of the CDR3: TGTGCCAGCAGCCACCCCGGAGGCTTACAGGGAATCAATGAGCAGTTCTTC.

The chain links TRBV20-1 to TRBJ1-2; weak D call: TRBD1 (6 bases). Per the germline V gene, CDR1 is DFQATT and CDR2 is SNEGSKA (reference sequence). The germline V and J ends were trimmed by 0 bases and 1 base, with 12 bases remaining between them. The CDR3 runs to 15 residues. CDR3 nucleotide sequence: TGCAGTGCTAGAGATCGAGGACAGCGTAACTATGGCTACACCTTC. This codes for CSARDRGQRNYGYTF.

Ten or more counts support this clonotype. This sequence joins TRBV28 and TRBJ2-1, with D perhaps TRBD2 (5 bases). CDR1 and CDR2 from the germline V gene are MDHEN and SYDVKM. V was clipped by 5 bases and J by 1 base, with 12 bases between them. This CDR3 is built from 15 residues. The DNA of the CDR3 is TGTGCCAGCAGTGTTACGGACTTATCCTACAATGAGCAGTTCTTC. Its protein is CASSVTDLSYNEQFF.

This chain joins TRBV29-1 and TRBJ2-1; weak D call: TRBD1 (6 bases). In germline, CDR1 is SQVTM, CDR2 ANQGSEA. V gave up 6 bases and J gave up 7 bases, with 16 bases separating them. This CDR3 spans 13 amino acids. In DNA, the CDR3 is TGCAGCGTCGAGGGGGTCTTAAGGAATGAGCAGTTCTTC. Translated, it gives CSVEGVLRNEQFF.

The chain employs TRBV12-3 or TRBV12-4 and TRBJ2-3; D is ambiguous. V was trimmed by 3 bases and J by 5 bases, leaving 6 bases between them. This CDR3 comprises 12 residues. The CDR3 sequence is CASSFPEDTQYF. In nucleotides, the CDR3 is TGTGCCAGCAGTTTCCCTGAAGATACGCAGTATTTT.

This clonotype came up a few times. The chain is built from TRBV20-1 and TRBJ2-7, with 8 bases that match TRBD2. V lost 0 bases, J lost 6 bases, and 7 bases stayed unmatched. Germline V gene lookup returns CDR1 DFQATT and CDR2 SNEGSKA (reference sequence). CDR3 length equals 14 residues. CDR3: CSARDPGGRSEQYF. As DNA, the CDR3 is TGCAGTGCTAGAGATCCGGGAGGGCGCAGCGAGCAGTACTTC.

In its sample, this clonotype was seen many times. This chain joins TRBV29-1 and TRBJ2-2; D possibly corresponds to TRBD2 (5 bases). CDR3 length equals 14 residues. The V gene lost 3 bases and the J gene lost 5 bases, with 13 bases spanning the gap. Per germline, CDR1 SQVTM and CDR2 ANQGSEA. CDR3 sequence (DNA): TGCAGCGTTGATGCGCGAGGGAGAACCGGGGAGCTGTTTTTT. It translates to CSVDARGRTGELFF.

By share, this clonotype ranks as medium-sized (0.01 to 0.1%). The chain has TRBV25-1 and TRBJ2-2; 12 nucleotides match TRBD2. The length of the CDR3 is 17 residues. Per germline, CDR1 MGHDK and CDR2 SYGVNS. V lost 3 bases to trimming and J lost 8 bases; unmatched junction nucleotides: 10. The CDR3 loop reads CASSDQTSGSPRGELFF. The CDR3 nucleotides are TGTGCCAGCAGTGATCAGACTAGCGGGAGTCCTCGAGGGGAGCTGTTTTTT.

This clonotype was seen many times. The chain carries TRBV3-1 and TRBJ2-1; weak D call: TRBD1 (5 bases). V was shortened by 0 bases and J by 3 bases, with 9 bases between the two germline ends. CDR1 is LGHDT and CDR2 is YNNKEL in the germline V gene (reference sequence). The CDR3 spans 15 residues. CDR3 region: CASSQDLDSYNEQFF. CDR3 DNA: TGTGCCAGCAGCCAAGATCTTGACAGCTACAATGAGCAGTTCTTC.

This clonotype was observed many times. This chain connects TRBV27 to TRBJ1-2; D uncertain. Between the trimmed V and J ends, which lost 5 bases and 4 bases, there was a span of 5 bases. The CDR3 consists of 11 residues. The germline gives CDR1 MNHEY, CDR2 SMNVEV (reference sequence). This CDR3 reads CASSGSYGYTF. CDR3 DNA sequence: TGTGCCAGCAGTGGGAGCTATGGCTACACCTTC.

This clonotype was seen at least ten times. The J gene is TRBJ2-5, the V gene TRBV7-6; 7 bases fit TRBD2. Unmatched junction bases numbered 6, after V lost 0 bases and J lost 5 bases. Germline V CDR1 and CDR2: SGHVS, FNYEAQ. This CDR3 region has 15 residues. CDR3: CASSLAAGVMETQYF. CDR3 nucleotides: TGTGCCAGCAGCTTAGCGGCGGGAGTGATGGAGACCCAGTACTTC.

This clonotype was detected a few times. The DNA of the CDR3 is TGTGCCAGCAGCCAAGAAGTACTTTACGAGCAGTACTTC. This gives the protein CASSQEVLYEQYF. The J gene is TRBJ2-7, the V gene TRBV4-2; no clear D. Trimming pared 0 bases from V and 4 bases from J, leaving 7 bases between. CDR3 length: 13 residues. Germline lookup yields CDR1 LGHNA and CDR2 YNFKEQ.

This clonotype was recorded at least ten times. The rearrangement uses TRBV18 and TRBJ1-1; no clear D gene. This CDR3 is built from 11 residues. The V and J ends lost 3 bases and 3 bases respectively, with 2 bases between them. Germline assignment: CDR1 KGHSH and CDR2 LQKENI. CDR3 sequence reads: CASSPDTEAFF. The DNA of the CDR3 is TGTGCCAGCTCACCGGACACTGAAGCTTTCTTT.

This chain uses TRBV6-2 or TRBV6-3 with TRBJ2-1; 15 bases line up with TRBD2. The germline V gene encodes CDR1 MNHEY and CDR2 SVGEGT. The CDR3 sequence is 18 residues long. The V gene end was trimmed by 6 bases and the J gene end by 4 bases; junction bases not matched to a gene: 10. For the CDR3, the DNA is TGTGCCAGCAGCGCACCGGGACTAGCGGGAGGAAGGTACAATGAGCAGTTCTTC. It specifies CASSAPGLAGGRYNEQFF.

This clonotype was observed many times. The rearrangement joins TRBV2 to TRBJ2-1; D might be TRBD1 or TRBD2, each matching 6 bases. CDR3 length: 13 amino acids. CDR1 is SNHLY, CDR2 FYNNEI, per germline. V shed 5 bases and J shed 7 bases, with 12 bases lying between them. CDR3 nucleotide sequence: TGTGCCAGCAGTAACGAGGGGGGAAATGAGCAGTTCTTC. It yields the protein CASSNEGGNEQFF.

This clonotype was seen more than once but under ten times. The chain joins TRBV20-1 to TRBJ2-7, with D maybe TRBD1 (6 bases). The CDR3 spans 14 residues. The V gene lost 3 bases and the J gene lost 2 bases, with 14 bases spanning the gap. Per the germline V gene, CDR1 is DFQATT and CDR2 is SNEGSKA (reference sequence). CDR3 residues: CSARDDRKAYEQYF. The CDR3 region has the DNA TGCAGTGCTAGGGATGACAGGAAGGCCTACGAGCAGTACTTC.

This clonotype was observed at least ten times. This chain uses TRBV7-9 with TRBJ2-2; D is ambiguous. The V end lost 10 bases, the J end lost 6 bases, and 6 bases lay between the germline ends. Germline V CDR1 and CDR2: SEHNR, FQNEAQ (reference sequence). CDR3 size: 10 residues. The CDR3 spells CANGAGELFF. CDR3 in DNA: TGTGCCAATGGGGCCGGGGAGCTGTTTTTT. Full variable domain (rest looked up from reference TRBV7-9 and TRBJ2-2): DTGVSQNPRHKITKRGQNVTFRCDPISEHNRLYWYRQTLGQGPEFLTYFQNEAQLEKSRLLSDRFSAERPKGSFSTLEIQRTEQGDSAMYLCANGAGELFFGEGSRLTVL.

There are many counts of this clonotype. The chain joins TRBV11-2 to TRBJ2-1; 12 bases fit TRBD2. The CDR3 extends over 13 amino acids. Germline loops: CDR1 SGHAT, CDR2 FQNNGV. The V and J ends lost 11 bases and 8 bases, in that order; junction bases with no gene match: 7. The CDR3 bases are TGTGCCGGGAGACTAGCGGGAGTCTATGAGCAGTTCTTC. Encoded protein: CAGRLAGVYEQFF.

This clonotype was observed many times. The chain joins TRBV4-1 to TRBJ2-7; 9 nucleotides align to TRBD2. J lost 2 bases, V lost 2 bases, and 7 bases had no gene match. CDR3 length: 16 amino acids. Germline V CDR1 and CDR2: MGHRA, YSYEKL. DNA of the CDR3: TGCGCCAGCAGCCAATCCGCCGGGACTAGCACCTACGAGCAGTACTTC. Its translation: CASSQSAGTSTYEQYF.